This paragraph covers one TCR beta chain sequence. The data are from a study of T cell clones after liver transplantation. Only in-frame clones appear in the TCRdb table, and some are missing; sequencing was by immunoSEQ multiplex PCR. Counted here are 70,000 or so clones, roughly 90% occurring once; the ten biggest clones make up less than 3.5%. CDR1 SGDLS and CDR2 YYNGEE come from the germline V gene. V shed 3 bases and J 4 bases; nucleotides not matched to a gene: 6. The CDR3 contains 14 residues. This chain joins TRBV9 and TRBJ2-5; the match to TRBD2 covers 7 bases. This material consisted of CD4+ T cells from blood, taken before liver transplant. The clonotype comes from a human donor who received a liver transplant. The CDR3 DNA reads TGTGCCAGCAGCGGGCGGGAGAGAGGAGAGACCCAGTACTTC. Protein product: CASSGRERGETQYF.